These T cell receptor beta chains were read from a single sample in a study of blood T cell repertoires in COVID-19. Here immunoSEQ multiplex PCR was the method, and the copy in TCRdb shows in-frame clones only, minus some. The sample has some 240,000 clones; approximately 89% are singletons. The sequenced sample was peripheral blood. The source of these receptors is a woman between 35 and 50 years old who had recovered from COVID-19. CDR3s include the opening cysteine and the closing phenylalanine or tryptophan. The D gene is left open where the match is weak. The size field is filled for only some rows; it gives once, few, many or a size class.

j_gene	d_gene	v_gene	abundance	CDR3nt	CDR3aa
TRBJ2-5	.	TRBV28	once	TGTGCCAGCAGTTTTGCGAGACAAGGTTACCAAGAGACCCAGTACTTC	CASSFARQGYQETQYF
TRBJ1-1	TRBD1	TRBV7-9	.	TGTGCCAGCAGCTCCGCCAGGGGGCAGAACACTGAAGCTTTCTTT	CASSSARGQNTEAFF
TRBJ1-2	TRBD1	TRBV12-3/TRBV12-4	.	TGTGCCAGCACCTGGGGACAGGGCTTTGGCTACACCTTC	CASTWGQGFGYTF
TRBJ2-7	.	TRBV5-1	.	TGCGCCAGCAGCTCGGACAACTCCTACGAGCAGTACTTC	CASSSDNSYEQYF
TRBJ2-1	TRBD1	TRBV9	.	TGTGCCAGCAGCCCGGGACAGGGTGGCCATGAGCAGTTCTTC	CASSPGQGGHEQFF
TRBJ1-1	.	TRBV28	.	TGTGCCAGCAGTTCTTTAATAGGACAGCCTAACACTGAAGCTTTCTTT	CASSSLIGQPNTEAFF
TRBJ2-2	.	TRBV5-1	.	TGCGCCAGCAGCTCGGGGACTGAGAACACCGGGGAGCTGTTTTTT	CASSSGTENTGELFF
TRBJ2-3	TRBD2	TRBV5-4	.	TGTGCCAGCAGCTTGGTAGCGGGTTTCACAGATACGCAGTATTTT	CASSLVAGFTDTQYF
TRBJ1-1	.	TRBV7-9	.	TGTGCCAGCAGCTTTCAAGAGGAATCCACTGAAGCTTTCTTT	CASSFQEESTEAFF
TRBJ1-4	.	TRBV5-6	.	TGTGCCAGCAGCCAAACGGGGATTAATGAAAAACTGTTTTTT	CASSQTGINEKLFF
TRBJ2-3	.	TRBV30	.	TGTGCCTGGAGTAGTAGCGCTGGCACAGATACGCAGTATTTT	CAWSSSAGTDTQYF
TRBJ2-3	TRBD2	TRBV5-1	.	TGCGCCAGCAGCTTCTTGACTAGCGGGGAGTCTGGCACAGATACGCAGTATTTT	CASSFLTSGESGTDTQYF
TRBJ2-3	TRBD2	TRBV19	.	TGTGCCAGTAGTTTGGGACTAGCTAGTGCAGATACGCAGTATTTT	CASSLGLASADTQYF
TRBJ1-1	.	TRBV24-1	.	TGTGCCACCAGTGATTCCTTTTCCGGGGGTGACGCTTTCTTT	CATSDSFSGGDAFF
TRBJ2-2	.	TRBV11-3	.	TGTGCCAGCAGCTTAATCCGGGGGGCTGTGGCCGGGGAGCTGTTTTTT	CASSLIRGAVAGELFF
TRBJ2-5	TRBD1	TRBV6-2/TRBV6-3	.	TGTGCCAGCAGTTACTCCTGGGACAGCCAAGAGACCCAGTACTTC	CASSYSWDSQETQYF
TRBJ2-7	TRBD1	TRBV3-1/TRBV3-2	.	TGTGCCAGCAGCCAAGGGTACCGGGACAGAACCTACGAGCAGTACTTC	CASSQGYRDRTYEQYF
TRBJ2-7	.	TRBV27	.	TGTGCCAGCAGGATTGAGCCTACAGGACCCTACGAGCAGTACTTC	CASRIEPTGPYEQYF
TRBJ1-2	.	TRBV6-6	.	TGTGCCAGCAGCCGCGATCCCAACTATGGCTACACCTTC	CASSRDPNYGYTF
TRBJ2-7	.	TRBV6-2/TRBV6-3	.	TGTGCCAGCAGTGGGAGTTACTACGAGCAGTACTTC	CASSGSYYEQYF
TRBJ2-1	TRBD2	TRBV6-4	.	TGTGCCAGCAGTGCCTTCCCCTTTACTCCGACTAGCGGAAATGAGCAGTTCTTC	CASSAFPFTPTSGNEQFF
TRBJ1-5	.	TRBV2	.	TGTGCCAGCAGTGAAATACAGTATAGCAATCAGCCCCAGCATTTT	CASSEIQYSNQPQHF
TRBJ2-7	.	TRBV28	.	TGTGCCAGCAGTTTCAATCAGGAGCAGTACTTC	CASSFNQEQYF
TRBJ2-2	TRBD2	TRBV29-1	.	TGCAGCGCCGGAAGTACGGGAGGCAACGTCGGGGAGCTGTTTTTT	CSAGSTGGNVGELFF
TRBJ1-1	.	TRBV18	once	TGTGCCAGCTTGGCCTTAGGGACACCTCTGTCCAACACTGAAGCTTTCTTT	CASLALGTPLSNTEAFF
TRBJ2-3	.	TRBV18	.	TGTGCCAGCTCACCCCTAGACTCGACAGATACGCAGTATTTT	CASSPLDSTDTQYF
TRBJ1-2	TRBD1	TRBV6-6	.	TGTGCCAGCAGTTTGGACAGGTCGGAAGGCTACACCTTC	CASSLDRSEGYTF
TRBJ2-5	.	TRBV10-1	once	TGCGCCAGCAGTGACACGGACTCCCCCGGAGAGACCCAGTACTTC	CASSDTDSPGETQYF
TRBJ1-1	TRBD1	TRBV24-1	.	TGTGCCACCAGTGGCATCGGGACAGGGGAAGCTTTCTTT	CATSGIGTGEAFF